Below, 20 T cell receptor beta chains from the same sample are listed, as sequenced in a study of blood T cell repertoires in COVID-19. Here immunoSEQ multiplex PCR was the method, and the copy in TCRdb shows in-frame clones only, minus some. Among some 41,000 clones, 85% to 95% were seen once, and the ten largest hold 4.5% to 6.5%. The material sequenced was peripheral blood. The receptors stem from a human donor in a cohort sampled during active COVID-19.

This clone was counted between two and nine times. This chain uses TRBV3-1 (or the pseudogene TRBV3-2) with TRBJ1-4; no clear D. Germline CDR1 reads LGHDT; CDR2 reads YNNKEL (reference sequence). This CDR3 has 13 amino acids. V was clipped by 5 bases and J by 5 bases, with 9 bases between them. DNA for the CDR3: TGTGCCAGCAGCTCTCGGGAAAATGAAAAACTGTTTTTT. Its protein product is CASSSRENEKLFF.

The rearrangement joins TRBV7-8 to TRBJ2-5; TRBD1 is a possible D gene (5 bases). The V gene's germline CDR1 is SGHVS and CDR2 FQNEAQ. V was cut by 2 bases and J by 4 bases, with 11 bases left in between. CDR3 size: 14 residues. CDR3 in DNA: TGTGCCAGCAGCTTATTTTCAGGGCGAGAGACCCAGTACTTC. This gives the protein CASSLFSGRETQYF.

The chain recombines TRBV7-9 with TRBJ2-7, with 12 bases fitting TRBD2. Unmatched junction bases numbered 14, after V lost 5 bases and J lost 0 bases. Germline V gene sequence: CDR1 SEHNR, CDR2 FQNEAQ (reference sequence). This CDR3 has 19 residues. CDR3 protein: CASSAVASGREPSSYEQYF. CDR3 nucleotide sequence: TGTGCCAGCAGCGCCGTGGCTAGCGGGAGGGAACCAAGCTCCTACGAGCAGTACTTC.

The chain has TRBV7-3 and TRBJ2-1; maybe TRBD2 (5 bases). Germline CDR1 and CDR2: SGHTA and FQGTGA. The V end was cut by 1 base, the J end by 0 bases, with 19 bases between. CDR3 length equals 19 residues. CDR3 in DNA: TGTGCCAGCAGCTTAAATGGGGAGCTAGCCGACGCCTCCTACAATGAGCAGTTCTTC. Its protein product is CASSLNGELADASYNEQFF.

This sequence joins TRBV30 and TRBJ2-7, with D uncertain. Trimming took off 2 bases at V and 4 bases at J, with 15 bases between the two ends. CDR1 and CDR2 from the germline V gene are GTSNPN and SVGIG (reference sequence). CDR3 size: 14 residues. Here the CDR3 DNA reads TGTGCCTGGAGTTTGGTTCCTATTCTGTACGAGCAGTACTTC. It is translated as CAWSLVPILYEQYF. Full variable domain (missing parts from reference TRBV30 and TRBJ2-7): SQTIHQWPATLVQPVGSPLSLECTVEGTSNPNLYWYRQAAGRGLQLLFYSVGIGQISSEVPQNLSASRPQDRQFILSSKKLLLSDSGFYLCAWSLVPILYEQYFGPGTRLTVT.

The chain employs TRBV7-8 and TRBJ2-7, with TRBD2 matching over 9 bases. The V gene's germline CDR1 is SGHVS and CDR2 FQNEAQ. J gave up 1 base and V 5 bases, and 12 bases lay outside the gene matches. CDR3 length: 17 amino acids. CDR3 amino acids: CASSPRREGPLSYEQYF. CDR3 DNA: TGTGCCAGCAGCCCGAGGCGGGAGGGCCCTCTGTCCTACGAGCAGTACTTC.

The J gene is TRBJ1-1, the V gene TRBV10-3; TRBD1 matches at 7 bases. Per germline, CDR1 ENHRY and CDR2 SYGVKD. With V trimmed by 10 bases and J by 6 bases, 11 bases remained unmatched. CDR3 length equals 13 residues. CDR3 in DNA: TGTGCCACCCATCAAACAGGGGAAGCTGAAGCTTTCTTT. The encoded protein is CATHQTGEAEAFF.

The chain carries TRBV6-5 and TRBJ2-7, with D possibly TRBD1 on 5 matching bases. V was cut by 7 bases and J by 0 bases, with 13 bases left in between. Per the germline V gene, CDR1 is MNHEY and CDR2 is SVGAGI. The CDR3 totals 14 residues. CDR3 sequence: CASIRGDTSYEQYF. Written as DNA, the CDR3 is TGTGCCAGCATTAGGGGTGATACCTCCTACGAGCAGTACTTC.

The rearrangement joins TRBV18 to TRBJ2-7; D not resolved. This CDR3 contains 15 residues. V lost 3 bases, J lost 2 bases, and 14 bases lay in between. Germline V CDR1 and CDR2: KGHSH, LQKENI. The CDR3 DNA is TGTGCCAGCTCACCGACGGCAGGCCTCACCTACGAGCAGTACTTC. Translated: CASSPTAGLTYEQYF.

V usage is TRBV27 and J usage is TRBJ1-6, with unresolved D. Germline V gives CDR1 MNHEY, CDR2 SMNVEV (reference sequence). The length of the CDR3 is 16 residues. V lost 2 bases and J lost 6, with 14 bases in between. CDR3: CASSLGRRQVNSPLHF. The CDR3 DNA is TGTGCCAGCAGTTTAGGGCGCCGGCAAGTTAATTCACCCCTCCACTTT.

This chain connects TRBV7-9 to TRBJ2-7; no definite D call. Germline V gives CDR1 SEHNR, CDR2 FQNEAQ (reference sequence). CDR3 length: 13 amino acids. Trimming removed 1 base from V and 2 bases from J, with 6 bases in between. The CDR3 protein is CASSLGLAYEQYF. The CDR3 region has the DNA TGTGCCAGCAGCTTAGGCTTAGCCTACGAGCAGTACTTC.

This chain joins TRBV28 and TRBJ1-2; D is undetermined. The CDR3 extends over 14 amino acids. The germline V gene encodes CDR1 MDHEN and CDR2 SYDVKM. Trimming removed 6 bases at V and 4 bases at J, with 15 bases between. As DNA, the CDR3 is TGTGCCAGCAGCCCCCTACCCGTCGGCTATGGCTACACCTTC. This encodes CASSPLPVGYGYTF.

The chain is built from TRBV6-2 or TRBV6-3 and TRBJ1-1; 7 bases line up with TRBD1. The J segment lost 5 bases and the V segment lost 4 bases, leaving 7 bases of the junction unmatched. This CDR3 contains 14 residues. The germline gives CDR1 MNHEY, CDR2 SVGEGT. The CDR3 loop reads CASSLVAGGTEAFF. The CDR3 DNA sequence: TGTGCCAGCAGTTTGGTGGCAGGGGGAACTGAAGCTTTCTTT.

The chain uses TRBV5-4 and TRBJ1-4; D is undetermined. V was clipped by 4 bases and J by 3 bases, with 10 bases between them. The CDR3 spans 14 residues. The V gene's germline CDR1 is SGHNT and CDR2 YYREEE (reference sequence). The CDR3 nucleotides read TGTGCCAGCAGCCTCAGACATTCTAATGAAAAACTGTTTTTT. Protein: CASSLRHSNEKLFF.

In regard to this clone: The sample contains more than one DNA sequence encoding this CDR3. The V and J genes are TRBV9 and TRBJ2-1, with 7 bases that match TRBD1. Germline V CDR1 and CDR2: SGDLS, YYNGEE. V shed 3 bases and J 0 bases; nucleotides not matched to a gene: 6. CDR3 length equals 16 residues. The CDR3 nucleotides read TGTGCCAGCAGCGGACAGGGCGTCGACTCCTACAATGAGCAGTTCTTC. Translated: CASSGQGVDSYNEQFF. The full variable domain, its missing parts supplied by reference TRBV9 and TRBJ2-1, is DSGVTQTPKHLITATGQRVTLRCSPRSGDLSVYWYQQSLDQGLQFLIQYYNGEERAKGNILERFSAQQFPDLHSELNLSSLELGDSALYFCASSGQGVDSYNEQFFGPGTRLTVL.

The chain joins TRBV7-2 to TRBJ2-3, with a weak D call TRBD2 (6 bases). CDR3 length: 14 amino acids. With 4 bases removed from V and 2 bases from J, the gap between germline ends came to 10 bases. Germline loops: CDR1 SGHTA, CDR2 FQGNSA. CDR3 loop: CASSYSGTTDTQYF. The CDR3 coding sequence is TGTGCCAGCAGCTATAGCGGAACCACAGATACGCAGTATTTT.

This rearrangement joins TRBV6-4 to TRBJ1-3; D may be TRBD1 (6 bases). Germline V gene lookup returns CDR1 MRHNA and CDR2 SNTAGT. The length of the CDR3 is 18 residues. Trimming removed 0 bases from V and 4 bases from J, with 19 bases in between. The CDR3 nucleotides are TGTGCCAGCAGTGACTCGGGGGCAGGGAAATCGTGGGGAAACACCATATATTTT. This encodes CASSDSGAGKSWGNTIYF.

V gene TRBV4-3 combines with J gene TRBJ1-3; 9 bases are a match to TRBD1. The CDR3 has 15 residues. The V and J ends lost 4 bases and 4 bases, in that order; junction bases with no gene match: 5. The V gene's germline CDR1 is LGHNA and CDR2 YSLEER. The CDR3 region is CASSPDRGSGNTIYF. The CDR3 coding sequence is TGCGCCAGCAGCCCGGACAGGGGTTCGGGAAACACCATATATTTT.

The chain carries TRBV7-2 and TRBJ1-3; D may be TRBD1 (6 bases). CDR3 length equals 14 residues. Germline V lookup: CDR1 SGHTA, CDR2 FQGNSA. The germline V and J ends were trimmed by 5 bases and 0 bases, with 8 bases remaining between them. DNA for the CDR3: TGTGCCAGCAGCCGGGACAACTCTGGAAACACCATATATTTT. Protein: CASSRDNSGNTIYF.

This chain connects TRBV13 to TRBJ1-1; perhaps TRBD1 as D (6 bases). Germline CDR1 reads PRHDT; CDR2 reads FYEKMQ (reference sequence). V was cut by 2 bases and J by 4 bases, with 17 bases left in between. The CDR3 covers 16 residues. The CDR3 here is CASSLLAGDRFTEAFF. The CDR3 bases are TGTGCCAGCAGCTTACTGGCAGGGGATCGATTCACTGAAGCTTTCTTT.